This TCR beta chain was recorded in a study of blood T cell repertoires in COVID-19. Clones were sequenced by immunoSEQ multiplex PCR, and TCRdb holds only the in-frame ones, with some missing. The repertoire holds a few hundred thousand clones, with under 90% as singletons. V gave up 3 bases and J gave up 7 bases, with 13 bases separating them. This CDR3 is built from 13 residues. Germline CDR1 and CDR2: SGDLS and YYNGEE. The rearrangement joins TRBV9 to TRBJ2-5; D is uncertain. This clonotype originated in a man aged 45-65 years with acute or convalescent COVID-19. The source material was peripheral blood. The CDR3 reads CASSGDFSGTQYF. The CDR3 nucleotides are TGTGCCAGCAGCGGCGATTTCTCAGGGACCCAGTACTTC.